The rows below give T cell receptor beta chains drawn from one sample of a study of OX40 agonist ivuxolimab in advanced cancers. Here immunoSEQ multiplex PCR was the method, and the copy in TCRdb shows in-frame clones only, minus some. The repertoire holds around 80,000 clones, with 85% as singletons. The source was CD4+ or CD8+ T cells sorted from blood, collected in a trial of the OX40 agonist ivuxolimab. Source of these receptors: an adult with an advanced solid tumor such as melanoma, head and neck, liver or kidney cancer. Both conserved end residues are trimmed from each CDR3.

v_call cdr3_length cdr3_aa
TRBV9 13 ASSVEDRGGSPLH
TRBV2 12 ASSRHRGPYEQY
TRBV10-2 11 ASSAVGRTEAF
TRBV4-3 14 ASSQDGGRAWDTQY
TRBV7-8 13 ASSLRMGGNAEAF
TRBV9 12 ASSVDGNNYGYT
TRBV7-9 12 ASRTEGVGNEQF
TRBV6-5 12 ASSYRDSTDTQY
TRBV9 13 ASSPQAVRPDTQY
TRBV6-6 12 ASSDSTRNTEAF
TRBV28 11 ASRRDRAKKAF
TRBV27 13 ASSLRAESTDTQY
TRBV5-4 11 ASSLGRGHPQH
TRBV7-2 11 ASSLGQFYEQY
TRBV5-1 14 ASSLAWGLLSYEQY
TRBV7-6 15 ASSLRGRGTTNEKLF
TRBV5-4 13 ASTTGQGFTGELF
TRBV29-1 13 SVEDKTWDGNEQF
TRBV4-1 13 ASSLTGHTNYGYT
TRBV6-6 12 ASSYSKTAGGRY
TRBV5-1 13 ASSLAAGNNQPQH
TRBV30 11 AWSGPGQGKLF
TRBV2 10 ASSYLAGGYT
TRBV6-4 13 ASRDIAGVAGELF
TRBV7-2 10 ASSGGLGGYT
TRBV5-4 11 ASSFGQNTEAF
TRBV6-5 13 ASSYRRGLEETQY
TRBV4-1 14 ASSQDRDRALNGYT
TRBV7-3 12 ASSLGLKTDTQY
TRBV28 13 ASSVKGIRAGELF
TRBV30 13 AWSTGSNSGNTIY
TRBV18 13 ASSPSDRRSYEQY
TRBV5-6 13 ASSFLTKETYEQY
TRBV19 13 ASSMDRGQTDTQY
TRBV5-1 11 ASSQGRQLKAF
TRBV5-1 13 ASSPGQANNQPQH
TRBV28 12 ASSILGGAETQY
TRBV5-8 12 ASSFDSPLNEQF
TRBV6-6 11 ASSGQNSYEQY
TRBV28 14 ASRLDSQADYNEQF
TRBV5-1 13 ASSPGVGAFSEAF
TRBV19 13 ASTAPDRGSEKLF
TRBV5-1 13 ASRGGLAGPYEQF
TRBV5-1 12 ASSLGQNTGELF
TRBV10-3 13 AISSPGQGIYEQY
TRBV27 13 ASSVDYSSYNEQF